The 10 T cell receptor beta chains in this list originate from one sample, sequenced in a study of T cells in Graves' hyperthyroidism and ophthalmopathy. Regions amplified from RNA transcripts were the TCR beta CDR3 regions. The HTBI primer set served for first-round RT-PCR of the TCR CDR3. TCRdb itself ran the multiplex PCR reads through MiXCR, one entry per CDR3 protein. The data contain hundreds of thousands of distinct CDR3 sequences, 38% of them seen just once; the ten biggest clones take up approximately 8.7%. Sequenced material: blood. These receptors were taken from a man younger than 35 with Graves' hyperthyroidism.

The CDR3, as DNA: TGTGCCAGCAGCGTAGTGGGAGGAGGGCCTCAAGAGACCCAGTACTTC. It yields the protein CASSVVGGGPQETQYF. J is TRBJ2-5 and V is TRBV9, with D perhaps TRBD2 (6 bases). Germline values: CDR1 SGDLS, CDR2 YYNGEE. The V and J ends lost 0 bases and 2 bases respectively, with 14 bases between them. The CDR3 runs 16 residues. Full variable domain (missing parts from reference TRBV9 and TRBJ2-5): DSGVTQTPKHLITATGQRVTLRCSPRSGDLSVYWYQQSLDQGLQFLIQYYNGEERAKGNILERFSAQQFPDLHSELNLSSLELGDSALYFCASSVVGGGPQETQYFGPGTRLLVL.

The V call is TRBV29-1, the J call TRBJ1-6; 10 nucleotides match TRBD1. V shed 6 bases, J shed 7 bases, and the junction held 6 bases outside the gene matches. Germline lookup yields CDR1 SQVTM and CDR2 ANQGSEA. This CDR3 is 14 amino acids long. CDR3 in amino acids: CSVEPGQGNSPLHF. In DNA form, the CDR3 reads TGCAGCGTAGAACCGGGACAGGGGAATTCACCCCTCCACTTT.

In this sample, this clonotype turned up many times. The chain carries TRBV7-9 and TRBJ2-5; 7 nucleotides align to TRBD2. Germline lookup yields CDR1 SEHNR and CDR2 FQNEAQ (reference sequence). The CDR3 covers 14 residues. V trimming: 5 bases; J trimming: 3 bases; junction bases outside the gene matches: 6. CDR3 nucleotide sequence: TGTGCCAGCAGCCCGGGACTACAGGAAGAGACCCAGTACTTC. It translates to CASSPGLQEETQYF.

The chain has TRBV25-1 and TRBJ1-1, with D maybe TRBD1 (6 bases). Germline values: CDR1 MGHDK, CDR2 SYGVNS. The CDR3 is 19 amino acids. V dropped 8 bases and J dropped 4 bases, with 32 bases sitting between them. The CDR3 DNA is TGTGCCAGCGGAACTCCCCGGGGGGCCGATAGACAAGTAGGCACTGAAGCTTTCTTT. Its translation is CASGTPRGADRQVGTEAFF.

This chain uses TRBV5-1 with TRBJ2-7, with TRBD2 identical over 11 bases. CDR1 and CDR2 (germline): SGHRS, YFSETQ. The V segment lost 0 bases and the J segment 8 bases; nucleotides outside the gene matches: 10. The CDR3 is 16 amino acids. Written as DNA, the CDR3 is TGCGCCAGCAGCTTGGCCGAGGTGACTAGCGGGATTAAGCAGTACTTC. It translates to CASSLAEVTSGIKQYF. The complete variable domain, with remaining parts taken from reference TRBV5-1 and TRBJ2-7, reads KAGVTQTPRYLIKTRGQQVTLSCSPISGHRSVSWYQQTPGQGLQFLFEYFSETQRNKGNFPGRFSGRQFSNSRSEMNVSTLELGDSALYLCASSLAEVTSGIKQYFGPGTRLTVT.

This clonotype was seen ten or more times. The gene calls are TRBV20-1 and TRBJ1-2; no clear D gene. The CDR3 contains 12 residues. Germline assignment: CDR1 DFQATT and CDR2 SNEGSKA (reference sequence). Deletions cut 3 bases from V and 1 base from J, with 6 bases between. CDR3 amino acids: CSASRDNYGYTF. As DNA, the CDR3 is TGCAGTGCTAGTCGGGATAACTATGGCTACACCTTC.

A remark on this clonotype: At one end, the junction sequence differs from germline, possibly due to a read error. This rearrangement joins TRBV5-1 to TRBJ1-1, with TRBD1 as a possible D gene (5 bases). CDR1 and CDR2 (germline): SGHRS, YFSETQ. The CDR3 runs 14 residues. This CDR3 reads CASSLEGEWGGLGF. DNA for the CDR3: TGCGCCAGCAGCTTGGAAGGAGAATGGGGCGGTCTGGGGTTT.

For this clonotype: The conserved final phenylalanine or tryptophan is absent from the CDR3, which likely points to a read error. It is unclear where the CDR3 begins or ends on the DNA, so no DNA is shown, and the CDR3 is as TCRdb lists it. J is TRBJ1-4 and V is TRBV20-1; TRBD1, the D gene given by the table, was not confirmed from the DNA. The V gene's germline CDR1 is DFQATT and CDR2 SNEGSKA (reference sequence). Termini included, the CDR3 measures 8 amino acids. The CDR3 region is CSARGEQG.

This clonotype has more than one count but fewer than ten. This chain connects TRBV6-6 to TRBJ1-5; possible D gene TRBD1, 6 bases. The V gene's germline CDR1 is MNHNY and CDR2 SVGAGI (reference sequence). V dropped 11 bases and J dropped 1 base, with 15 bases sitting between them. The CDR3 has 14 amino acids. CDR3 in amino acids: CAAGAGASNQPQHF. The CDR3 DNA follows: TGTGCCGCGGGTGCAGGGGCAAGCAATCAGCCCCAGCATTTT.

This clonotype was detected many times. The V and J genes are TRBV10-3 and TRBJ1-2; D uncertain. Germline V gene data show CDR1 as ENHRY and CDR2 as SYGVKD. This CDR3 spans 13 amino acids. Trimming removed 2 bases from V and 3 bases from J, with 7 bases in between. The chain's CDR3 is CAISEGTYYGYTF. CDR3 DNA sequence: TGTGCCATCAGTGAGGGAACATACTATGGCTACACCTTC.